The entry below gives a single T cell receptor beta chain sequence along with its context. Antigen specificity is unknown. The sample comes from a study of response to subunit inactivated influenza vaccine. MiXCR, run by TCRdb on the RT-PCR reads, gives a single entry per CDR3 protein. Here the sample spans about 570,000 distinct CDR3 sequences, about 11% being singletons. Germline V gene data show CDR1 as MNHEY and CDR2 as SVGAGI. V shed 4 bases and J shed 5 bases, with 19 bases lying between them. The CDR3 is made up of 16 amino acids. Study-wide results and caveats: Few new T cells, the authors suggested, are recruited by each seasonal influenza vaccination.

These data were also reused for a study on T cells expressing NK-cell markers. From that second work: Synthesis of TCR beta cDNA relied on 5'RACE template switching carrying UMIs.

The sequence came from a man aged 45-65 years who received an inactivated influenza vaccine. The V call is TRBV6-5, the J call TRBJ2-3, with D possibly TRBD1 on 7 matching bases. This sample comprised PBMCs from blood, obtained on the day of vaccination. The CDR3 bases are TGTGCCAGCAGTTCCCCCGCAGGAGGGGGCGTAGATACGCAGTATTTT. Encoded protein: CASSSPAGGGVDTQYF.